The entry that follows covers one T cell receptor beta chain sequence. This record comes from a study of blood T cell repertoires in COVID-19. Whole-study context: PBMCs, B-cell-depleted T cells, or T cells provided the cDNA or gDNA that made up the material.

Clones were read by immunoSEQ multiplex PCR, and TCRdb kept only the in-frame ones, dropping some. The table shows tens of thousands of clones, with around four fifths occurring only once. V lost 7 bases to trimming and J lost 3 bases, with 17 bases between them. Germline lookup yields CDR1 LGHNA and CDR2 YSLEER. This CDR3 comprises 15 residues. The material sequenced was peripheral blood. The V gene is TRBV4-3, the J gene TRBJ2-3, with D maybe TRBD1 (5 bases). The receptor was isolated from a man aged 45-65 years with active COVID-19. The CDR3 spells CASTRDGLETDTQYF. The CDR3 DNA sequence: TGCGCCAGCACCAGGGATGGGCTGGAAACAGATACGCAGTATTTT.